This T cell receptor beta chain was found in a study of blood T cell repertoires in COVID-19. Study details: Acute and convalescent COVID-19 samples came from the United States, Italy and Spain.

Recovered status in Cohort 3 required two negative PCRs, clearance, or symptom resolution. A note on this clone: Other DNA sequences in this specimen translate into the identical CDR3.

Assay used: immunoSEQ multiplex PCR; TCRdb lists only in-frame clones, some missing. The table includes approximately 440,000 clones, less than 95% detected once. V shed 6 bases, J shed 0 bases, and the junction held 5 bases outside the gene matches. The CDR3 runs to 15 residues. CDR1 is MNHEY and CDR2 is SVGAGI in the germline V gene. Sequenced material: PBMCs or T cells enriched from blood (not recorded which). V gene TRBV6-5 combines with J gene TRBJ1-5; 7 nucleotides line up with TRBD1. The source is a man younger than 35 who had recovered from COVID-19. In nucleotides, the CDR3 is TGTGCCAGCAGAACTCAGGGGGATAGCAATCAGCCCCAGCATTTT. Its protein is CASRTQGDSNQPQHF.